This TCR beta chain was identified during a study of glioma-infiltrating T cells after dendritic cell vaccination. Sequencing was performed with immunoSEQ multiplex PCR; in TCRdb, only in-frame clones are kept and a portion is missing. The sample yields fewer than 50,000 clones, approximately 82% seen once. The CDR3 length is 13 residues. Trimming at V came to 5 bases and at J to 2 bases, leaving 2 bases not matched to a gene. Germline CDR1 and CDR2: LNHDA and SQIVND (reference sequence). The sequenced sample was blood, obtained before dendritic cell vaccination. This sequence was found in a human donor with glioblastoma. The gene calls are TRBV19 and TRBJ1-2, with 7 bases that match TRBD1. DNA for the CDR3: TGTGCCAGTAGTGGGGACAGAAACTATGGCTACACCTTC. It translates to CASSGDRNYGYTF.